Listed below are T cell receptor beta chains from one sample, sequenced in a study of blood T cell repertoires in COVID-19. Profiled with immunoSEQ multiplex PCR; TCRdb holds only in-frame clones, not every one. This sample has about 170,000 clones, with about nine tenths found just once. Sequencing used PBMCs or T cells enriched from blood (not recorded which). All receptors come from a woman under 30 who had recovered from COVID-19. CDR3s include the opening cysteine and the closing phenylalanine or tryptophan. The D gene is left open where the match is weak. Only some rows state a clone size, as once, few, many or a class for expanded clones.

j_call d_call v_call clone_size cdr3_aa cdr3_nt
TRBJ2-7 - TRBV5-5 - CASTQHGGSYEQYF TGTGCCAGCACCCAACACGGCGGTTCCTACGAGCAGTACTTC
TRBJ2-6 - TRBV6-5 - CASSLGAGSGANVLTF TGTGCCAGCAGTTTGGGGGCCGGCTCTGGGGCCAACGTCCTGACTTTC
TRBJ2-7 - TRBV5-6 - CASSLGTGSHEQYF TGTGCCAGCAGCTTGGGAACAGGTAGCCACGAGCAGTACTTC
TRBJ2-2 TRBD1 TRBV27 - CASSPVGQGYTGELFF TGTGCCAGCAGCCCCGTCGGACAGGGATATACCGGGGAGCTGTTTTTT
TRBJ2-7 TRBD2 TRBV18 - CASSPAFLAGEGYEQYF TGTGCCAGCTCACCGGCCTTCTTAGCGGGAGAAGGCTACGAGCAGTACTTC
TRBJ2-6 TRBD1 TRBV4-1 - CASSQGRQGSAGANVLTF TGCGCCAGCAGCCAAGGGAGACAGGGGTCGGCTGGGGCCAACGTCCTGACTTTC
TRBJ2-3 - TRBV4-1 - CASSQGPRGTDTQYF TGCGCCAGCAGCCAAGGTCCGCGGGGCACAGATACGCAGTATTTT
TRBJ1-5 - TRBV28 - CASNPVRGGGQPQHF TGTGCCAGCAACCCAGTCAGGGGAGGGGGTCAGCCCCAGCATTTT
TRBJ2-4 TRBD1 TRBV9 - CASSVEGGGNIQYF TGTGCCAGCAGCGTAGAAGGGGGCGGGAACATTCAGTACTTC
TRBJ2-5 - TRBV10-3 - CAISRAGPAAETQYF TGTGCCATCAGCCGAGCGGGCCCGGCAGCCGAGACCCAGTACTTC
TRBJ1-2 - TRBV29-1 - CSVEDSDRLGYTF TGCAGCGTTGAAGATTCAGACAGGCTAGGCTACACCTTC
TRBJ1-2 TRBD1 TRBV11-2 - CASSSTETRGRFTF TGTGCCAGCAGCTCTACCGAGACCAGGGGGCGGTTCACCTTC
TRBJ2-7 - TRBV5-1 - CASSLAHRDKECEQYF TGCGCCAGCAGCTTGGCCCACCGGGACAAGGAGTGCGAGCAGTACTTC
TRBJ1-2 - TRBV5-5 - CASSSGSLAYGYTF TGTGCCAGCAGCTCAGGGTCCCTCGCCTATGGCTACACCTTC
TRBJ1-6 TRBD1 TRBV9 - CASSGQGRAPLHF TGTGCCAGCAGCGGACAGGGAAGGGCACCCCTCCACTTT
TRBJ1-2 - TRBV5-1 few CASSPGSADGYTF TGCGCCAGCAGCCCCGGAAGCGCGGATGGCTACACCTTC
TRBJ2-1 - TRBV11-2 - CASSSFTLRLDEQFF TGTGCCAGCAGCTCATTTACACTACGACTAGATGAGCAGTTCTTC
TRBJ2-2 - TRBV6-5 - CASTLGGTNTGELFF TGTGCCAGCACCCTCGGCGGGACGAACACCGGGGAGCTGTTTTTT
TRBJ2-5 - TRBV28 - CASSLSNRWETQYF TGTGCCAGCAGTTTATCGAACAGGTGGGAGACCCAGTACTTC
TRBJ2-5 TRBD1 TRBV5-5 - CASSLDQGVGTQYF TGTGCCAGCAGCCTTGACCAGGGGGTTGGGACCCAGTACTTC
TRBJ2-3 TRBD2 TRBV19 - CASSPPSGLAGGSPDTQYF TGTGCCAGTAGTCCACCCTCGGGACTAGCGGGAGGCTCCCCAGATACGCAGTATTTT
TRBJ1-1 TRBD1 TRBV6-5 - CASSYSVTGTAEAFF TGTGCCAGCAGTTACTCAGTTACTGGGACAGCGGAAGCTTTCTTT
TRBJ1-4 - TRBV5-1 - CASSEGVQEKLFF TGCGCCAGCAGCGAAGGGGTTCAGGAAAAACTGTTTTTT
TRBJ2-1 - TRBV27 - CASSFPGVTYNEQFF TGTGCCAGCAGTTTCCCCGGGGTAACCTACAATGAGCAGTTCTTC
TRBJ2-6 TRBD1 TRBV6-5 - CASSTGDSGANVLTF TGTGCCAGCAGCACAGGGGACTCTGGGGCCAACGTCCTGACTTTC
TRBJ1-2 TRBD1 TRBV19 few CASSFGQGRDGYTF TGTGCCAGTAGTTTCGGACAGGGACGGGATGGCTACACCTTC